A single sample is the source of the 8 T cell receptor beta chains below, sequenced in a study of radiotherapy plus CTLA-4 blockade in lung cancer listed by TCRdb under 2018. Preparation of the library involved the immunoSEQ multiplex PCR assay. Here the immuneACCESS table is served through TCRdb, limited to in-frame sequences with V and J called. Missing clones are a known gap in these copies; in checked studies unresolved V genes cover under half, and the rest lacks a known reason. The sample yields 45,000 to 55,000 clones; 75% to 90% were counted once. Clones ranked in the top ten supply around a sixth of the sample. Source: peripheral blood, taken from a patient treated with radiotherapy plus ipilimumab. These receptors originate from a human donor with non-small cell lung cancer that progressed on radiotherapy plus ipilimumab. Some clones in this sample may be carry-over from other donors' samples.

The J gene is TRBJ2-7, the V gene TRBV7-3, with D possibly being TRBD2 (5 bases). Germline V gives CDR1 SGHTA, CDR2 FQGTGA. The CDR3 contains 16 residues. Trimming left V 2 bases short and J 0 bases short, with 14 bases between. DNA of the CDR3: TGTGCCAGCAGCTTAGGTTCTGCGGGTAGCTCCTACGAGCAGTACTTC. This gives the protein CASSLGSAGSSYEQYF.

This chain connects TRBV5-6 to TRBJ2-7; D is undetermined. CDR3 length equals 13 residues. Trimming took 2 bases from V and 1 from J, leaving 7 bases between them. Germline V gene lookup returns CDR1 SGHDT and CDR2 YYEEEE. This chain's CDR3 is CASSLRVSYEQYF. In nucleotides, the CDR3 is TGTGCCAGCAGCTTACGGGTTTCCTACGAGCAGTACTTC.

The chain has TRBV5-1 and TRBJ1-1; 7 nucleotides line up with TRBD1. This CDR3 comprises 14 residues. The germline V gene has CDR1 SGHRS and CDR2 YFSETQ. V was pared by 4 bases and J by 1 base, with 4 bases of the junction left unmatched. In DNA form, the CDR3 reads TGCGCCAGCAGCCTCGGACAGGCGAACACTGAAGCTTTCTTT. As protein: CASSLGQANTEAFF.

The gene calls are TRBV11-2 and TRBJ2-1; 7 bases fit TRBD2. The CDR3 covers 16 residues. Germline V gene sequence: CDR1 SGHAT, CDR2 FQNNGV. Germline trimming cut 0 bases from V and 8 bases from J; bases unmatched to any gene: 10. The CDR3 nucleotides are TGTGCCAGCAGCTTAGAAGGACTAGATTTTAGCGATGAGCAGTTCTTC. Protein product: CASSLEGLDFSDEQFF.

The V and J genes are TRBV6-1 and TRBJ1-6; tentatively, D is TRBD1 (5 bases). Germline V gene sequence: CDR1 MNHNS, CDR2 SASEGT. This CDR3 has 14 residues. V was clipped by 2 bases and J by 10 bases, with 12 bases between them. The CDR3 region is CASSEMTETSPLHF. CDR3 coding DNA: TGTGCCAGCAGTGAAATGACAGAAACCTCACCCCTCCACTTT.

This chain connects TRBV6-4 to TRBJ2-1; D is unclear. This CDR3 comprises 16 residues. CDR1 and CDR2 from the germline V gene are MRHNA and SNTAGT. V lost 4 bases, J lost 0 bases, and 13 bases lay in between. DNA for the CDR3: TGTGCCAGCAGTGTCCTCCCGTTTTACTCCTACAATGAGCAGTTCTTC. Its protein product is CASSVLPFYSYNEQFF.

J is TRBJ2-5 and V is TRBV10-1, with D tentatively TRBD2 (5 bases). Germline assignment: CDR1 WNHNN and CDR2 SYGVQD (reference sequence). V was pared by 8 bases and J by 2 bases, with 18 bases between. The CDR3 contains 15 residues. CDR3: CASPGEWLIQETQYF. The CDR3 nucleotides are TGCGCCAGCCCCGGGGAGTGGCTTATACAAGAGACCCAGTACTTC.

This clone was seen just once. CDR3 loop: CASGLATRQYF. The CDR3 bases are TGTGCTAGTGGTTTGGCCACGCGACAGTACTTC. The V call is TRBV12-5, the J call TRBJ2-7, with D unresolved. The CDR3 is 11 amino acids. Trimming pared 1 base from V and 10 bases from J, leaving 8 bases between. Looked up from germline, CDR1 is LGHNT and CDR2 is FRNRAP.